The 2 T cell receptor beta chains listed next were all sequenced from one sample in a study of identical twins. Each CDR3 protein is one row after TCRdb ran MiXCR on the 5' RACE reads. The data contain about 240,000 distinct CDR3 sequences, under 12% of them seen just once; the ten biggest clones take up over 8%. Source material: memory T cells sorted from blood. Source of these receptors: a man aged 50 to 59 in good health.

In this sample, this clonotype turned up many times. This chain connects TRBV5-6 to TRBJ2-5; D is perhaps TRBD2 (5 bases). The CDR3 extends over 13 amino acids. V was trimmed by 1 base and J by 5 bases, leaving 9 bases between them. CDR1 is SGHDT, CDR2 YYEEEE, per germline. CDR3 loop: CASSLFSAETQYF. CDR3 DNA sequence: TGTGCCAGCAGCTTGTTTAGCGCGGAGACCCAGTACTTC.

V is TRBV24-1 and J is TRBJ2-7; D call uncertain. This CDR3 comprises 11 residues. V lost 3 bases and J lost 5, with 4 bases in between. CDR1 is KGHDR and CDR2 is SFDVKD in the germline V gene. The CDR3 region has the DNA TGTGCCACCAGTGATCACCACGAGCAGTACTTC. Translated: CATSDHHEQYF.